Sequencing of this TCR beta chain was carried out in a study of T cells after yellow fever vaccination. Study as a whole: Fractions low in cell number were prepared with SMART-Seq v4 Ultra Low Input.

A 5'RACE template-switching step, the method used to make TCR cDNA, added a universal primer site and UMIs. Via MiXCR, TCRdb re-called the 5' RACE reads, giving one row per CDR3 protein. The table lists 250,000 or so distinct CDR3 sequences, roughly 3.5% of them singletons, with 15% to 20% in the top ten. This clonotype was observed a few times. The antigen remains undetermined. Overall study results and limits: A minor fraction of clonotypes spanned both CD4 and CD8 compartments. The study noted that FACS-sorted repertoires could contain abundant clonotypes contaminating from the bulk population.

In germline, CDR1 is KGHDR, CDR2 SFDVKD. This CDR3 contains 16 residues. V lost 3 bases to trimming and J lost 2 bases; unmatched junction nucleotides: 2. The source was PBMCs, collected 15 days after the yellow fever booster vaccination. The genes are TRBV24-1 and TRBJ2-3, with 12 bases identical to TRBD2. This receptor was identified in a man aged 18-30 years who received the YFV17D yellow fever vaccine. The CDR3 sequence: CATSDPSGGATDTQYF. DNA for the CDR3: TGTGCCACCAGTGATCCTAGCGGGGGGGCCACAGATACGCAGTATTTT.